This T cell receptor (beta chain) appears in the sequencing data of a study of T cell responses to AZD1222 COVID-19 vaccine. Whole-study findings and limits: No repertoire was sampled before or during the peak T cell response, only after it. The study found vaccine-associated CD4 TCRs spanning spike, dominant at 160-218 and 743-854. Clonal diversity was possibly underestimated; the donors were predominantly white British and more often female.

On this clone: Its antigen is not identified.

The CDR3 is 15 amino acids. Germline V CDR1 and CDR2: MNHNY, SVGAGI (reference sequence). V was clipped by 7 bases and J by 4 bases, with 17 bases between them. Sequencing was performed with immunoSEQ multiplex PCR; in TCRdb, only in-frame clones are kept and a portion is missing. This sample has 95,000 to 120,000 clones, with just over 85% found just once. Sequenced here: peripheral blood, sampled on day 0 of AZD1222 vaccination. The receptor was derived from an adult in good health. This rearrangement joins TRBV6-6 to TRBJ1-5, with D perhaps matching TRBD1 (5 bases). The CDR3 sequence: CASTPTGESNQPQHF. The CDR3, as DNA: TGTGCCAGCACTCCCACGGGGGAATCGAATCAGCCCCAGCATTTT.